This T cell receptor (beta chain) was found in a study of type 1 regulatory T cells. Study in general: T-allo10 is an in vitro-generated, Tr1-enriched CD4 T cell product specific for alloantigen. Study-wide findings and caveats: Compared with non-type 1 regulatory T cells, type 1 regulatory T cells showed a more restricted TCR repertoire.

Many counts were recorded for this clonotype. Its antigen is unknown. The CDR3 loop spans 14 amino acids. V gave up 6 bases and J gave up 4 bases; unmatched junction bases: 8. Germline lookup yields CDR1 DFQATT and CDR2 SNEGSKA (reference sequence). TCRdb recomputed calls from the reads with MiXCR, one row per CDR3 protein. Among about 39,000 distinct CDR3 sequences listed, more than 10% were seen once. The TCR sequence derives from a human donor in good health. The chain couples TRBV20-1 to TRBJ2-1; 8 bases are shared with TRBD2. The sample consisted of cultured non-Tr1 T cells, either the whole culture or a sorted T cell fraction (not recorded which). The CDR3 loop is CSAPAQRGYNEQFF. The CDR3 nucleotides are TGCAGTGCCCCTGCCCAGCGGGGGTACAATGAGCAGTTCTTC.